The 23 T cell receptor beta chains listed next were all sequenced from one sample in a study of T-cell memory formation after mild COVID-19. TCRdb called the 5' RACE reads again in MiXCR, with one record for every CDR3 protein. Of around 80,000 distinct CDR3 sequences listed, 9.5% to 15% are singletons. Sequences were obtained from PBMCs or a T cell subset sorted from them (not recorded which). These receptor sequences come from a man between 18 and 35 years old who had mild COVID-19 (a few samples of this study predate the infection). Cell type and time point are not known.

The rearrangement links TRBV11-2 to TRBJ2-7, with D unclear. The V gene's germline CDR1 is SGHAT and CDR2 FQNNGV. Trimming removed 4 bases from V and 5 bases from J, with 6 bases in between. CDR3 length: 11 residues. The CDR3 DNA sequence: TGTGCCAGCAGCTCCTCACACGAGCAGTACTTC. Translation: CASSSSHEQYF.

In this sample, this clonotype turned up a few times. The CDR3 bases are TGTGCCAGTAGTATAGGGCATGGCACTGAAGCTTTCTTT. Its protein is CASSIGHGTEAFF. V and J are TRBV19 and TRBJ1-1; D unclear. This CDR3 has 13 residues. Trimming stripped 1 base from V and 4 bases from J, with 7 bases between. The germline gives CDR1 LNHDA, CDR2 SQIVND (reference sequence).

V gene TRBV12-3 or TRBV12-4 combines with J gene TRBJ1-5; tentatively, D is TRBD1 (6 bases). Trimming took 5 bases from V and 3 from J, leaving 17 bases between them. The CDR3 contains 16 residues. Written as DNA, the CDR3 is TGTGCCAGCAGTCCCGGACAGATAGCCCACAATCAGCCCCAGCATTTT. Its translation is CASSPGQIAHNQPQHF.

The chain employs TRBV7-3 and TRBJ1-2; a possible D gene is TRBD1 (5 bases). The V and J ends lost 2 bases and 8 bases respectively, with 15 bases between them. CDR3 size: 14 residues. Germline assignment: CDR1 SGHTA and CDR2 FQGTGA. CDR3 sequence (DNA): TGTGCCAGCAGCTTACCCGACGGGACTGGGGGCTACACCTTC. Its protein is CASSLPDGTGGYTF.

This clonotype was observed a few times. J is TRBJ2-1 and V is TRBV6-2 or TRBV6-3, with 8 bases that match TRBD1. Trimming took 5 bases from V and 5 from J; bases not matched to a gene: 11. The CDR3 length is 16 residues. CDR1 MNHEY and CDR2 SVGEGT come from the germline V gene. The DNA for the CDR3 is TGTGCCAGCAGTCTCGACGGACAGGGTGCCGACAATGAGCAGTTCTTC. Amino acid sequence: CASSLDGQGADNEQFF.

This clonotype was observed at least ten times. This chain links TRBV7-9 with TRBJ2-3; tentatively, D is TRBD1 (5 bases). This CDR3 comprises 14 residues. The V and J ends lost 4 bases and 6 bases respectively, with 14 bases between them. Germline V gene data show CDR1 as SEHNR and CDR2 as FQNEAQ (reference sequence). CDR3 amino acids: CASSSTDLGDTQYF. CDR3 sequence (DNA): TGTGCCAGCAGCTCGACAGATCTGGGGGATACGCAGTATTTT.

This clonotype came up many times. The CDR3 sequence: CASSETQGADEQFF. The CDR3 DNA reads as TGTGCCAGCAGTGAGACCCAGGGGGCGGATGAGCAGTTCTTC. The chain has TRBV6-4 and TRBJ2-1; 8 nucleotides align to TRBD1. CDR3 length: 14 residues. Unmatched junction bases numbered 6, after V lost 3 bases and J lost 8 bases. Per germline, CDR1 MRHNA and CDR2 SNTAGT.

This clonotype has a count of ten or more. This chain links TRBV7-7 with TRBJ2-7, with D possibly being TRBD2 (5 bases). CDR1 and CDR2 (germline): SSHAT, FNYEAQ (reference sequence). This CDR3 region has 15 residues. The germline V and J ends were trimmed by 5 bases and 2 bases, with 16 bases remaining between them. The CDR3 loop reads CASSPGVGDTYEQYF. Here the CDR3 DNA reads TGTGCCAGCAGCCCGGGCGTCGGGGATACCTACGAGCAGTACTTC.

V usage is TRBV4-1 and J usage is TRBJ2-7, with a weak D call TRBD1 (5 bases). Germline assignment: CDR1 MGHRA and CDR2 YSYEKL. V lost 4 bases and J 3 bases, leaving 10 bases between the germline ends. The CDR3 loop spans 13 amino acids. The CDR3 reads CASSPVGDYEQYF. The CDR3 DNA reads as TGCGCCAGCAGCCCAGTAGGGGACTACGAGCAGTACTTC.

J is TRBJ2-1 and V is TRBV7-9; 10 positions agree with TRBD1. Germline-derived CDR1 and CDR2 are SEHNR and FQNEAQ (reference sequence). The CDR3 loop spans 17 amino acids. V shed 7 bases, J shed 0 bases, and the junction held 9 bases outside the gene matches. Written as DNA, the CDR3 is TGTGCCAGCACCTCCGCCGGGACAGGGGCCTCCTACAATGAGCAGTTCTTC. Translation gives CASTSAGTGASYNEQFF.

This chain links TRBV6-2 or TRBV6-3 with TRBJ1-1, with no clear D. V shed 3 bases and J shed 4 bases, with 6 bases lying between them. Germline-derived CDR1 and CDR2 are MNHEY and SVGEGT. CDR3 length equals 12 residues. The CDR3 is CASSYGVTEAFF. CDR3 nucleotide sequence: TGTGCCAGCAGTTATGGTGTCACTGAAGCTTTCTTT.

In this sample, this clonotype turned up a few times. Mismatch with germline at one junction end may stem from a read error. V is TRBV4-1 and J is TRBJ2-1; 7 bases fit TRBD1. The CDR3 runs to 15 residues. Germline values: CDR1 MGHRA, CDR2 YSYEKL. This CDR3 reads CASSQAGQNYNEQLF. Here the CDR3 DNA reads TGCGCCAGCAGCCAAGCGGGACAGAACTACAATGAGCAGCTCTTC.

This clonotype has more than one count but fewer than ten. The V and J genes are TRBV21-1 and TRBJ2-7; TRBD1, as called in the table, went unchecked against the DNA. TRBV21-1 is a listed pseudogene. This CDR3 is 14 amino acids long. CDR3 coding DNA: TGTGCCAGCAGCAAATTGGGGGTAGACTACGAGCAGTACTTC. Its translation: CASSKLGVDYEQYF.

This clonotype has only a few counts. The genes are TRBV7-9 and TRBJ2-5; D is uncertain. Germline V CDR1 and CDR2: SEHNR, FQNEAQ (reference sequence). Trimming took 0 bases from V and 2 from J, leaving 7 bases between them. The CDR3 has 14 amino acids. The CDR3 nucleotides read TGTGCCAGCAGCTTAGCTGGGCCTCAAGAGACCCAGTACTTC. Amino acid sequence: CASSLAGPQETQYF.

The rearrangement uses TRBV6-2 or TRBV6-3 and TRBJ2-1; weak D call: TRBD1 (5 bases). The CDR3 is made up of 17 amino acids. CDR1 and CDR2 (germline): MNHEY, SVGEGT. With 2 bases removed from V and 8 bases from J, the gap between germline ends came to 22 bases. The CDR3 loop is CASSYPTDTFLYYEQFF. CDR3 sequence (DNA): TGTGCCAGCAGTTACCCAACGGACACATTCCTCTATTATGAGCAGTTCTTC.

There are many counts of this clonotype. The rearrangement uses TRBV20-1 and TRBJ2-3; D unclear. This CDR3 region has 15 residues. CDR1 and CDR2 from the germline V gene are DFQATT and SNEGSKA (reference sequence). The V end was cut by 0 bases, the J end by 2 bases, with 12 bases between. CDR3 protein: CSARDVLSTTDTQYF. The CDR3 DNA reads TGCAGTGCTAGAGATGTCCTCTCAACCACAGATACGCAGTATTTT.

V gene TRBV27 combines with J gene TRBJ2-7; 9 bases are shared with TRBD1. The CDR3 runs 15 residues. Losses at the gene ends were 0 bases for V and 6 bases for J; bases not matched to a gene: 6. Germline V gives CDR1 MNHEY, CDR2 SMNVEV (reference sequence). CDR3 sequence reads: CASSLSGTGWVEQYF. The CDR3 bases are TGTGCCAGCAGTTTATCAGGGACAGGGTGGGTCGAGCAGTACTTC.

The CDR3 reads CASSLAPRAEQFF. The CDR3 region has the DNA TGCGCCAGCAGCCTGGCCCCTAGGGCTGAGCAGTTCTTC. V gene TRBV5-1 combines with J gene TRBJ2-1; D is unresolved. The CDR3 spans 13 residues. V was shortened by 4 bases and J by 9 bases, with 14 bases between the two germline ends. Germline V gene sequence: CDR1 SGHRS, CDR2 YFSETQ.

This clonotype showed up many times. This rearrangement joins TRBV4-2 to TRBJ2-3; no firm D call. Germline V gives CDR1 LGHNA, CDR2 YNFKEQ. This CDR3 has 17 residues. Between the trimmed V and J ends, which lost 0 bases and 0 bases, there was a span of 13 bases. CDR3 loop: CASSQDPEPSSTDTQYF. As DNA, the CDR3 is TGTGCCAGCAGCCAAGACCCAGAACCCTCTAGCACAGATACGCAGTATTTT.

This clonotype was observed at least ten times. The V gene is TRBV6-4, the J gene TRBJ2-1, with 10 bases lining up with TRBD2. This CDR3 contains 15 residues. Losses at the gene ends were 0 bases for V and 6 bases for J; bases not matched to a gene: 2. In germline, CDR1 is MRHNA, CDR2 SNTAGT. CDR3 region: CASSDSAGGPNEQFF. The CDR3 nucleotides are TGTGCCAGCAGTGACTCAGCGGGGGGGCCCAATGAGCAGTTCTTC.

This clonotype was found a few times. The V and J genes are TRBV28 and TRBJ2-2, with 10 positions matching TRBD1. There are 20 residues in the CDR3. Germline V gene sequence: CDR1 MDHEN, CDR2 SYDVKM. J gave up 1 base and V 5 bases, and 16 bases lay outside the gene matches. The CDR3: CASSNPGQGIYGLNTGELFF. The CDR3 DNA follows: TGTGCCAGCAGTAACCCGGGACAGGGGATCTATGGATTGAACACCGGGGAGCTGTTTTTT.

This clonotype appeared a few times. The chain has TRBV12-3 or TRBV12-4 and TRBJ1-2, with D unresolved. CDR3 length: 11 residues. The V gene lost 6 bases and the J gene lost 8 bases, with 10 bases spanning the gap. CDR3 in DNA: TGTGCCAGCAGCAACCGCGGGGGCTACACCTTC. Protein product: CASSNRGGYTF.

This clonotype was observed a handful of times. CDR3 amino acids: CASSPQRGEQFF. For the CDR3, the DNA is TGTGCCAGCAGCCCCCAAAGGGGGGAACAGTTCTTC. The gene calls are TRBV7-2 and TRBJ2-1; D is perhaps TRBD1 or TRBD2 (6 bases each). CDR3 length equals 12 residues. Germline V CDR1 and CDR2: SGHTA, FQGNSA. The ends were cut back, 5 bases at V and 13 bases at J, with 15 bases in the middle.